What follows are 19 T cell receptor beta chains derived from one specimen sequenced in a study of beta chain features in type 1 diabetes. Study-wide findings and caveats: Patients with Type 1 diabetes showed moderately but significantly shorter TCRB CDR3s in all four CD4+ subsets.

The authors reverse transcribed all of the isolated RNA, so sequencing captured expressed TCRB transcripts. The repertoire was sequenced with immunoSEQ multiplex PCR; TCRdb's copy has only in-frame clones and lacks some. The repertoire includes some 660,000 clones, roughly 13% of them detected once, and approximately 0.042% sits in the top ten. Which antigens these TCRs recognize remains unknown. Sequenced material: naive CD4+ T cells from blood. These receptors all come from a young man with type 1 diabetes.

The chain joins TRBV7-9 to TRBJ1-6; the match to TRBD1 covers 8 bases. Germline values: CDR1 SEHNR, CDR2 FQNEAQ (reference sequence). The length of the CDR3 is 16 residues. J was trimmed by 4 bases and V by 1 base; bases with no gene match: 3. In nucleotides, the CDR3 is TGTGCCAGCAGCTTAGATGGGACAGGATATAATTCACCCCTCCACTTT. Translating it yields CASSLDGTGYNSPLHF.

This clone was counted only a few times. The rearrangement links TRBV4-3 to TRBJ2-7, with 8 bases identical to TRBD2. This CDR3 has 14 residues. Germline CDR1 LGHNA, CDR2 YSLEER. The V and J ends lost 1 base and 6 bases, in that order; junction bases with no gene match: 5. The CDR3 DNA reads as TGCGCCAGCAGCCAAGCGATTAGCGGGGTCGAGCAGTACTTC. The encoded protein is CASSQAISGVEQYF.

Of note for this clone: The sample contains more than one DNA sequence encoding this CDR3. The V and J genes are TRBV30 and TRBJ2-3; D is possibly TRBD1 (6 bases). Germline assignment: CDR1 GTSNPN and CDR2 SVGIG (reference sequence). The CDR3 covers 12 residues. V was shortened by 0 bases and J by 6 bases, with 7 bases between the two germline ends. The CDR3 reads CAWSVRGDTQYF. In nucleotides, the CDR3 is TGTGCCTGGAGTGTAAGGGGGGATACGCAGTATTTT.

The V call is TRBV6-5, the J call TRBJ1-4; D possibly corresponds to TRBD1 (5 bases). V was clipped by 5 bases and J by 7 bases, with 14 bases between them. The CDR3 extends over 14 amino acids. Per germline, CDR1 MNHEY and CDR2 SVGAGI. The CDR3 DNA sequence: TGTGCCAGCAGTAAGGGCAGGGTCGGTGAAAAACTGTTTTTT. It codes for CASSKGRVGEKLFF.

This clone has more than one count but fewer than ten. The genes are TRBV29-1 and TRBJ2-1, with 12 bases matching TRBD2. The CDR3 has 14 residues. The germline CDR1 and CDR2 sequences are SQVTM and ANQGSEA. J gave up 7 bases and V 8 bases, and 9 bases lay outside the gene matches. DNA of the CDR3: TGCAGCACCTACTTAGGGACTAGCGGGAATGAGCAGTTCTTC. Translated: CSTYLGTSGNEQFF.

This clone was found a few times. The rearrangement uses TRBV30 and TRBJ1-2; D gene unclear. Germline CDR1 GTSNPN, CDR2 SVGIG (reference sequence). Trimming left V 5 bases short and J 2 bases short, with 9 bases between. There are 12 residues in the CDR3. The CDR3 protein is CAWRVGNYGYTF. The CDR3 coding sequence is TGTGCCTGGCGAGTCGGCAACTATGGCTACACCTTC.

This clone was observed a few times. The V and J genes are TRBV5-1 and TRBJ2-7; possible D gene TRBD2, 6 bases. Trimming removed 3 bases from V and 6 bases from J, with 16 bases in between. CDR3 size: 14 residues. The V gene's germline CDR1 is SGHRS and CDR2 YFSETQ. CDR3 residues: CASSSLGGRGEQYF. CDR3 nucleotides: TGCGCCAGCAGCTCCCTCGGGGGTCGTGGCGAGCAGTACTTC.

The chain carries TRBV6-1 and TRBJ1-5, with TRBD1 identical over 7 bases. The CDR3 sequence is 13 residues long. Trimming removed 6 bases from V and 9 bases from J; junction bases left unmatched: 8. Germline CDR1 is MNHNS and CDR2 is SASEGT. The DNA for the CDR3 is TGTGCCAGCAGACAACCAGGGGGAGGGCCCCAGCATTTT. Protein product: CASRQPGGGPQHF.

The V call is TRBV7-9, the J call TRBJ2-1; the D is unclear. Germline CDR1 and CDR2: SEHNR and FQNEAQ (reference sequence). The V end lost 3 bases, the J end lost 7 bases, and 4 bases lay between the germline ends. This CDR3 has 11 residues. CDR3 DNA sequence: TGTGCCAGCAGCTTGGAGAATGAGCAGTTCTTC. This encodes CASSLENEQFF.

This clone turned up a few times. V gene TRBV7-9 combines with J gene TRBJ2-7, with 10 bases identical to TRBD1. This CDR3 comprises 14 residues. Trimming cost V 1 base and J 6 bases; bases outside gene matches: 3. Germline-derived CDR1 and CDR2 are SEHNR and FQNEAQ (reference sequence). The CDR3: CASSLVRDRGEQYF. In DNA form, the CDR3 reads TGTGCCAGCAGCTTAGTGAGGGACAGGGGCGAGCAGTACTTC. The complete variable domain, with remaining parts taken from reference TRBV7-9 and TRBJ2-7, reads DTGVSQNPRHKITKRGQNVTFRCDPISEHNRLYWYRQTLGQGPEFLTYFQNEAQLEKSRLLSDRFSAERPKGSFSTLEIQRTEQGDSAMYLCASSLVRDRGEQYFGPGTRLTVT.

In the case of this clone: A much larger clone differs from this one at a single base, so this may be a read error. Different DNA sequences within this sample yield the same CDR3. The chain is built from TRBV7-2 and TRBJ1-1; unclear D gene. CDR3 length: 14 amino acids. Germline V gene lookup returns CDR1 SGHTA and CDR2 FQGNSA. V lost 1 base and J lost 1, with 7 bases in between. The CDR3: CASSLGTANTEAFF. The CDR3 DNA reads TGTGCCAGCAGCTTAGGGACGGCGAACACTGAAGCTTTCTTT.

The chain combines TRBV4-2 with TRBJ2-7, with D unclear. CDR3 length equals 16 residues. Between the trimmed V and J ends, which lost 0 bases and 0 bases, there was a span of 12 bases. Germline loops: CDR1 LGHNA, CDR2 YNFKEQ. The CDR3 here is CASSQDGLDRSYEQYF. Written as DNA, the CDR3 is TGTGCCAGCAGCCAAGATGGGCTCGACCGCTCCTACGAGCAGTACTTC.

This clone has just a few counts. The rearrangement uses TRBV25-1 and TRBJ2-1, with TRBD2 matching 11 bases. V lost 8 bases and J lost 2; bases outside the gene matches: 5. There are 15 residues in the CDR3. The V gene's germline CDR1 is MGHDK and CDR2 SYGVNS. This chain's CDR3 is CASHTSGSAYNEQFF. The CDR3 DNA reads TGTGCCAGCCACACTAGCGGGAGCGCCTACAATGAGCAGTTCTTC.

This clone has more than one count but fewer than ten. For the CDR3, the DNA is TGTGCCAGCAGTTTACAGGGTCGGGGCACTGAAGCTTTCTTT. Its translation is CASSLQGRGTEAFF. The chain couples TRBV7-2 to TRBJ1-1; possibly TRBD1 for D (6 bases). The CDR3 consists of 14 residues. The germline gives CDR1 SGHTA, CDR2 FQGNSA. The ends were cut back, 6 bases at V and 4 bases at J, with 15 bases in the middle.

This sequence joins TRBV27 and TRBJ2-5, with D possibly being TRBD1 (6 bases). The V gene lost 8 bases and the J gene lost 1 base, with 11 bases spanning the gap. From germline, CDR1 is MNHEY and CDR2 SMNVEV (reference sequence). The CDR3 contains 13 residues. The CDR3: CASRRDTQETQYF. DNA of the CDR3: TGTGCCAGCCGCCGGGACACCCAAGAGACCCAGTACTTC.

This clone was found a few times. V gene TRBV21-1 combines with J gene TRBJ1-1; the table's D call of TRBD1 was not tested on the DNA. TRBV21-1 is an annotated pseudogene. The CDR3 is 16 amino acids. CDR3 residues: CASLGQGAPLNTEAFF. The CDR3 region has the DNA TGTGCCAGCCTCGGACAGGGGGCCCCTCTGAACACTGAAGCTTTCTTT.

There are a few counts of this clone. The chain has TRBV4-3 and TRBJ2-6; D may match TRBD1 or TRBD2 (5 bases each). The length of the CDR3 is 15 residues. CDR1 is LGHNA, CDR2 YSLEER, per germline. The V end was cut by 4 bases, the J end by 0 bases, with 7 bases between. CDR3: CASSLGTSGANVLTF. The CDR3 DNA reads TGCGCCAGCAGCCTCGGGACCTCTGGGGCCAACGTCCTGACTTTC.

This clone turned up a few times. The rearrangement links TRBV30 to TRBJ2-5, with TRBD2 matching 15 bases. CDR1 and CDR2 from the germline V gene are GTSNPN and SVGIG (reference sequence). This CDR3 comprises 17 residues. Trimming at V came to 7 bases and at J to 4 bases, leaving 13 bases not matched to a gene. The CDR3 loop reads CASKAGEGLAGGETQYF. The CDR3 DNA is TGTGCCTCCAAAGCAGGGGAGGGACTAGCGGGAGGAGAGACCCAGTACTTC.

This clone has only a few counts. The V and J genes are TRBV18 and TRBJ2-3; no firm D call. Trimming stripped 8 bases from V and 4 bases from J, with 7 bases between. Germline V gene lookup returns CDR1 KGHSH and CDR2 LQKENI. CDR3 length: 11 amino acids. Here the CDR3 DNA reads TGTGCCAGCGCGTCCGCAGATACGCAGTATTTT. Protein sequence: CASASADTQYF. Filled out from reference TRBV18 and TRBJ2-3, the complete variable domain reads NAGVMQNPRHLVRRRGQEARLRCSPMKGHSHVYWYRQLPEEGLKFMVYLQKENIIDESGMPKERFSAEFPKEGPSILRIQQVVRGDSAAYFCASASADTQYFGPGTRLTVL.